Listed below are T cell receptor beta chains from one sample, sequenced in a study of response to subunit inactivated influenza vaccine. TCRdb passed the RT-PCR reads through MiXCR, listing each CDR3 protein once. Of under 550,000 distinct CDR3 sequences in the sample, around 7.9% are singletons; the top ten hold 13%. The sequenced sample was PBMCs from blood, obtained around 25 months after vaccination. The receptors here all came from a man aged 50-75 years who received an inactivated influenza vaccine. Each CDR3 is given with its conserved first and last residue. The D gene is left open where the match is weak. Clone size is not always given. Where it is, it says once, few, many or a class for expanded clones.

d_gene	v_gene	j_gene	abundance	CDR3aa
.	TRBV6-2/TRBV6-3	TRBJ1-6	.	CASSYPGGLLNSPLHF
TRBD1	TRBV18	TRBJ2-1	few	CASSPRGRGQSVEQFF
.	TRBV15	TRBJ2-3	.	CATSISDGDTQYF
.	TRBV6-5	TRBJ1-6	few	CASSHTVTPGGPLHF
.	TRBV7-9	TRBJ2-7	few	CASSTKNLASYEQYF
TRBD2	TRBV12-3/TRBV12-4	TRBJ2-1	many	CASRTSGATAYNEQFF
.	TRBV30	TRBJ2-7	.	CAWSRGFGSYEQYF
TRBD1	TRBV6-1	TRBJ2-2	few	CAIARTGVAGELFF
.	TRBV12-3/TRBV12-4	TRBJ1-1	.	CASIRQLNTEAFF
.	TRBV7-9	TRBJ2-7	.	CASSSMAEQYF
.	TRBV12-3/TRBV12-4	TRBJ2-1	.	CASSPTGRSEQFF
.	TRBV20-1	TRBJ1-4	many	CSASPGAWRTNEKLFF